The 32 T cell receptor beta chains below come from one sample, sequenced in a study of T cell responses to AZD1222 COVID-19 vaccine. This table comes from immunoSEQ multiplex PCR, and its TCRdb copy is limited to in-frame clones, with some not included. Among about 140,000 clones listed, 85% to 90% were seen once. The specimen was peripheral blood, collected 28 days after the second AZD1222 dose. The receptors stem from an adult who received the AZD1222 COVID-19 vaccine.

The gene calls are TRBV27 and TRBJ2-6; TRBD1 is a possible D gene (5 bases). This CDR3 is 16 amino acids long. CDR1 MNHEY and CDR2 SMNVEV come from the germline V gene (reference sequence). Trimming took off 5 bases at V and 0 bases at J, with 11 bases between the two ends. The CDR3 sequence is CASSPRQSSGANVLTF. The CDR3 bases are TGTGCCAGCAGTCCTAGACAGAGCTCTGGGGCCAACGTCCTGACTTTC.

This chain joins TRBV7-9 and TRBJ2-7; TRBD1 might be the D (6 bases). Germline V gene data show CDR1 as SEHNR and CDR2 as FQNEAQ (reference sequence). Trimming took off 4 bases at V and 7 bases at J, with 17 bases between the two ends. The length of the CDR3 is 14 residues. In DNA, the CDR3 is TGTGCCAGCAGCTCCCGGCAGGGGCTTGAAGAGCAGTACTTC. Protein product: CASSSRQGLEEQYF.

This clone was seen only a few times. The V gene is TRBV18, the J gene TRBJ2-5; a possible D gene is TRBD1 (5 bases). CDR1 and CDR2 (germline): KGHSH, LQKENI. The germline V and J ends were trimmed by 3 bases and 3 bases, with 17 bases remaining between them. CDR3 length: 16 residues. The CDR3 DNA sequence: TGTGCCAGCTCACCCACCCCGGTGACAGTAAAAGAGACCCAGTACTTC. Translation: CASSPTPVTVKETQYF.

This chain links TRBV27 with TRBJ2-1; TRBD2 aligns across 12 bases. With 10 bases clipped from V and 1 base from J, the junction kept 11 bases outside the gene matches. CDR3 length equals 17 residues. Germline loops: CDR1 MNHEY, CDR2 SMNVEV (reference sequence). The CDR3 spells CATTSSGRALSYNEQFF. Here the CDR3 DNA reads TGTGCCACCACCTCTAGCGGGAGGGCCCTTTCCTACAATGAGCAGTTCTTC.

In its sample, this clone was seen a few times. CDR3 in DNA: TGTGCCAGCAGCTTACGGCACAGCTCTGGAAACACCATATATTTT. This sequence encodes CASSLRHSSGNTIYF. The gene calls are TRBV11-3 and TRBJ1-3; D not resolved. The CDR3 contains 15 residues. V lost 2 bases to trimming and J lost 0 bases, with 8 bases between them. The V gene's germline CDR1 is SGHNT and CDR2 YENEEA.

V gene TRBV7-2 combines with J gene TRBJ2-3; D is unclear. The CDR3 loop spans 15 amino acids. Germline CDR1 is SGHTA and CDR2 is FQGNSA. With 2 bases removed from V and 1 base from J, the gap between germline ends came to 10 bases. The CDR3 loop reads CASSLSQAGTDTQYF. The CDR3, as DNA: TGTGCCAGCAGCTTATCCCAAGCAGGCACAGATACGCAGTATTTT.

This sequence joins TRBV19 and TRBJ2-6, with D unresolved. Trimming removed 6 bases from V and 4 bases from J, with 13 bases in between. Looked up from germline, CDR1 is LNHDA and CDR2 is SQIVND (reference sequence). The CDR3 length is 15 residues. CDR3 in DNA: TGTGCCAGTAGGGAAAACGGGCTAGGGGCCAACGTCCTGACTTTC. It codes for CASRENGLGANVLTF.

The CDR3 is CASSLPRGFGLQETQYF. DNA for the CDR3: TGTGCCAGCAGTCTCCCGAGGGGATTTGGCCTACAAGAGACCCAGTACTTC. The chain carries TRBV28 and TRBJ2-5, with D perhaps given as TRBD1 or TRBD2 (5 bases each). Germline V lookup: CDR1 MDHEN, CDR2 SYDVKM. The CDR3 is 17 residues long. Trimming stripped 5 bases from V and 2 bases from J, with 21 bases between.

The CDR3 region is CASLRGLVPPGEQYF. CDR3 nucleotides: TGTGCCAGTTTAAGGGGACTAGTACCGCCTGGCGAGCAGTACTTC. The chain uses TRBV6-6 and TRBJ2-7; 8 nucleotides align to TRBD2. V was pared by 9 bases and J by 6 bases, with 16 bases of the junction left unmatched. The CDR3 spans 15 residues. CDR1 is MNHNY, CDR2 SVGAGI, per germline (reference sequence).

CDR3 in amino acids: CASSELPGGYTF. The CDR3 DNA sequence: TGTGCCAGCAGTGAGTTACCCGGTGGCTACACCTTC. The V and J genes are TRBV2 and TRBJ1-2; D not resolved. CDR3 length: 12 amino acids. V dropped 3 bases and J dropped 7 bases, with 9 bases sitting between them. Per the germline V gene, CDR1 is SNHLY and CDR2 is FYNNEI.

The rearrangement links TRBV4-3 to TRBJ2-7, with D uncertain. Germline loops: CDR1 LGHNA, CDR2 YSLEER. V shed 0 bases and J shed 4 bases, with 7 bases lying between them. The CDR3 runs to 13 residues. CDR3 bases: TGCGCCAGCAGCCAAGAACGTGCGTACGAGCAGTACTTC. Protein: CASSQERAYEQYF.

The rearrangement joins TRBV30 to TRBJ1-2, with D possibly TRBD1 on 5 matching bases. The CDR3 spans 15 residues. The germline V gene has CDR1 GTSNPN and CDR2 SVGIG (reference sequence). Trimming took 3 bases from V and 8 from J, leaving 22 bases between them. The CDR3 DNA is TGTGCCTGGAGGACTAAACTTACAGGAGTCGGAGGCTACACCTTC. It codes for CAWRTKLTGVGGYTF.

This sequence joins TRBV15 and TRBJ2-5; a weak D match, TRBD2 (6 bases). The CDR3 totals 14 residues. Trimming took off 8 bases at V and 2 bases at J, with 15 bases between the two ends. Germline V lookup: CDR1 LNHNV, CDR2 YYDKDF (reference sequence). CDR3 in amino acids: CATGGRPLQETQYF. Written as DNA, the CDR3 is TGTGCCACCGGAGGGCGGCCGCTGCAAGAGACCCAGTACTTC.

J is TRBJ2-2 and V is TRBV15; TRBD2 aligns across 13 bases. J lost 4 bases, V lost 4 bases, and 6 bases had no gene match. Germline CDR1 is LNHNV and CDR2 is YYDKDF (reference sequence). The CDR3 contains 17 residues. CDR3 loop: CATSTRLAGGITGELFF. Written as DNA, the CDR3 is TGTGCCACCAGCACTCGACTAGCGGGGGGTATCACCGGGGAGCTGTTTTTT. The full variable domain, rest sourced from reference TRBV15 and TRBJ2-2, is DAMVIQNPRYQVTQFGKPVTLSCSQTLNHNVMYWYQQKSSQAPKLLFHYYDKDFNNEADTPDNFQSRRPNTSFCFLDIRSPGLGDTAMYLCATSTRLAGGITGELFFGEGSRLTVL.

The chain carries TRBV19 and TRBJ1-1, with D unresolved. The CDR3 is 13 amino acids. Germline loops: CDR1 LNHDA, CDR2 SQIVND (reference sequence). Trimming removed 7 bases from V and 0 bases from J, with 9 bases in between. CDR3 bases: TGTGCCAGTATCGGCAGGATGAACACTGAAGCTTTCTTT. Protein sequence: CASIGRMNTEAFF.

Only a few counts were recorded for this clone. The chain recombines TRBV3-1 (or the pseudogene TRBV3-2) with TRBJ1-2; possibly TRBD1 for D (5 bases). CDR1 LGHDT and CDR2 YNNKEL come from the germline V gene (reference sequence). V was shortened by 1 base and J by 0 bases, with 6 bases between the two germline ends. This CDR3 spans 14 amino acids. CDR3 region: CASSQVRANYGYTF. CDR3 in DNA: TGTGCCAGCAGCCAAGTCAGGGCTAACTATGGCTACACCTTC.

The CDR3 reads CASSPTSTGIEQFF. The CDR3 nucleotides are TGTGCCAGCAGCCCGACCTCCACGGGGATTGAGCAGTTCTTC. This chain links TRBV7-2 with TRBJ2-1; D might be TRBD2 (5 bases). The CDR3 sequence is 14 residues long. V was shortened by 5 bases and J by 9 bases, with 17 bases between the two germline ends. Per the germline V gene, CDR1 is SGHTA and CDR2 is FQGNSA.

The chain has TRBV9 and TRBJ2-5; D is uncertain. The length of the CDR3 is 15 residues. Germline assignment: CDR1 SGDLS and CDR2 YYNGEE. With 0 bases removed from V and 1 base from J, the gap between germline ends came to 10 bases. CDR3 sequence reads: CASSVADLRQETQYF. DNA for the CDR3: TGTGCCAGCAGCGTAGCGGATCTCCGCCAAGAGACCCAGTACTTC.

The chain is built from TRBV13 and TRBJ2-1, with unresolved D. Trimming stripped 2 bases from V and 8 bases from J, with 13 bases between. The CDR3 contains 14 residues. Germline CDR1 PRHDT, CDR2 FYEKMQ (reference sequence). CDR3 residues: CASSLIIRADEQFF. The CDR3 nucleotides are TGTGCCAGCAGCTTAATCATCAGAGCCGATGAGCAGTTCTTC.

This clone was found a few times. J is TRBJ2-7 and V is TRBV28; D perhaps matches TRBD1 (5 bases). This CDR3 has 14 amino acids. Germline V lookup: CDR1 MDHEN, CDR2 SYDVKM. Trimming shortened V by 0 bases and J by 1 base, and 7 bases separated the two germline ends. The CDR3 bases are TGTGCCAGCAGTTTATGGGGGCCTTCCTACGAGCAGTACTTC. Encoded protein: CASSLWGPSYEQYF.

The V call is TRBV12-2, the J call TRBJ1-1. TRBV12-2 is labeled a pseudogene. The CDR3 is 10 amino acids. The CDR3 is CASRLGEAFF. The CDR3 DNA reads as TGTGCAAGTCGCTTAGGTGAAGCTTTCTTT.

V is TRBV5-4 and J is TRBJ2-4; TRBD1 might be the D (5 bases). Trimming took 0 bases from V and 0 from J, leaving 7 bases between them. This CDR3 comprises 15 residues. Germline lookup yields CDR1 SGHNT and CDR2 YYREEE (reference sequence). In DNA, the CDR3 is TGTGCCAGCAGCTTGGGACAGATAGCCAAAAACATTCAGTACTTC. This codes for CASSLGQIAKNIQYF.

V is TRBV28 and J is TRBJ2-5; no clear D gene. Germline CDR1 is MDHEN and CDR2 is SYDVKM. The CDR3 has 16 residues. With 7 bases removed from V and 2 bases from J, the gap between germline ends came to 20 bases. CDR3 DNA sequence: TGTGCCAGCAAGAGGTTCGGGCAGGTCGAACAAGAGACCCAGTACTTC. Translated: CASKRFGQVEQETQYF.

The rearrangement links TRBV28 to TRBJ1-6, with D hard to call. The CDR3 extends over 12 amino acids. Germline CDR1 and CDR2: MDHEN and SYDVKM. The V gene lost 7 bases and the J gene lost 3 bases, with 4 bases spanning the gap. The CDR3 nucleotides read TGTGCCAGCATCGGCTATAATTCACCCCTCCACTTT. It yields the protein CASIGYNSPLHF.

V gene TRBV5-1 combines with J gene TRBJ1-3; 9 bases fit TRBD1. This CDR3 is 17 amino acids long. Germline assignment: CDR1 SGHRS and CDR2 YFSETQ. The V gene end was trimmed by 3 bases and the J gene end by 0 bases; junction bases not matched to a gene: 7. This chain's CDR3 is CASSWTGQGNSGNTIYF. CDR3 in DNA: TGCGCCAGCAGCTGGACAGGACAGGGGAACTCTGGAAACACCATATATTTT.

The rearrangement joins TRBV19 to TRBJ1-2; the D is unclear. The ends were cut back, 1 base at V and 4 bases at J, with 10 bases in the middle. Germline assignment: CDR1 LNHDA and CDR2 SQIVND (reference sequence). CDR3 length equals 14 residues. The CDR3 sequence: CASSIGRTSYGYTF. In DNA, the CDR3 is TGTGCCAGTAGTATAGGCCGGACGAGCTATGGCTACACCTTC.

This chain joins TRBV28 and TRBJ2-5; 8 bases map to TRBD2. Germline V gene lookup returns CDR1 MDHEN and CDR2 SYDVKM. The CDR3 extends over 15 amino acids. Trimming took 7 bases from V and 5 from J; bases not matched to a gene: 12. The CDR3 region is CASTVAGRLRETQYF. In DNA form, the CDR3 reads TGTGCCAGCACCGTAGCGGGGCGTCTCCGGGAGACCCAGTACTTC.

The gene calls are TRBV7-2 and TRBJ2-7; D remains unclear. The CDR3 length is 12 residues. Germline V lookup: CDR1 SGHTA, CDR2 FQGNSA. The ends were cut back, 3 bases at V and 6 bases at J, with 9 bases in the middle. Here the CDR3 DNA reads TGTGCCAGCAGCTTCTCCCGGAGCGAGCAGTACTTC. Its protein product is CASSFSRSEQYF.

Of note for this clone: At one of its ends the junction is not consistent with the germline gene, which may arise from a read error. The gene calls are TRBV19 and TRBJ1-5; TRBD1 agrees at 7 bases. Looked up from germline, CDR1 is LNHDA and CDR2 is SQIVND (reference sequence). This CDR3 region has 14 residues. This CDR3 is CASKPRGGNQPQHF. CDR3 DNA sequence: TGTGCCAGTAAGCCGAGAGGGGGCAACCAGCCCCAGCATTTT.

This clone occurred once. The chain has TRBV28 and TRBJ1-4; 7 bases fit TRBD1. This CDR3 is built from 14 residues. Per the germline V gene, CDR1 is MDHEN and CDR2 is SYDVKM. Trimming removed 6 bases from V and 4 bases from J; junction bases left unmatched: 5. CDR3 nucleotides: TGTGCCAGCAGCGGGGGACAGATTAATGAAAAACTGTTTTTT. Translated: CASSGGQINEKLFF.

The chain joins TRBV9 to TRBJ2-1; D gene unclear. V shed 0 bases and J shed 10 bases, with 8 bases lying between them. The CDR3 loop spans 12 amino acids. Germline-derived CDR1 and CDR2 are SGDLS and YYNGEE. The CDR3 DNA sequence: TGTGCCAGCAGCGTAGGGCCTGGGGAGCAGTTCTTC. Encoded protein: CASSVGPGEQFF.

The rearrangement joins TRBV12-3 or TRBV12-4 to TRBJ1-1; a weak D match, TRBD1 (5 bases). Trimming stripped 5 bases from V and 5 bases from J, with 12 bases between. The CDR3 covers 13 residues. The CDR3 coding sequence is TGTGCCAGCAGTGCAGGGTGGGGGACTGAAGCTTTCTTT. Protein product: CASSAGWGTEAFF.